Listed here are 21 T cell receptor beta chains from one sample, sequenced in a study of cytomegalovirus exposure and HLA in healthy donors (dated 2017 in TCRdb). The method was the immunoSEQ multiplex PCR assay. For the multiplex PCR, a mixture combining 60 forward primers for TCR Vbeta segments and 13 reverse primers for TCR Jbeta segments was used. TCRdb stores this immuneACCESS table with in-frame sequences only. Part of the clones is absent; in the studies checked, under half of the shortfall reflects unresolved V genes, and no reason is known for the rest. The sample has roughly 140,000 clones on record, approximately 71% of them singletons. Jointly, the top ten make up approximately 5% of the sample. The sample consisted of PBMCs. The receptor source for this set is a woman aged 50 to 60 in good health and CMV-seronegative.

The rearrangement joins TRBV4-1 to TRBJ2-2; D possibly corresponds to TRBD2 (6 bases). This CDR3 comprises 15 residues. The V gene's germline CDR1 is MGHRA and CDR2 YSYEKL. V gave up 4 bases and J gave up 7 bases, with 16 bases separating them. CDR3 nucleotides: TGCGCCAGCAGCCCGTCGCGGGGAGCAGGCGGGGAGCTGTTTTTT. Translated, it gives CASSPSRGAGGELFF.

In its sample, this clone was seen a few times. The genes are TRBV5-6 and TRBJ1-4, with a possible D match to TRBD1 (6 bases). CDR1 and CDR2 (germline): SGHDT, YYEEEE. This CDR3 region has 16 residues. V lost 4 bases and J lost 8, with 21 bases in between. The CDR3 sequence is CASSANLPGRGEKLFF. The CDR3 DNA sequence: TGTGCCAGCAGCGCCAATCTTCCCGGCAGGGGAGAAAAACTGTTTTTT. The whole variable domain, remainder taken from reference TRBV5-6 and TRBJ1-4, is DAGVTQSPTHLIKTRGQQVTLRCSPKSGHDTVSWYQQALGQGPQFIFQYYEEEERQRGNFPDRFSGHQFPNYSSELNVNALLLGDSALYLCASSANLPGRGEKLFFGSGTQLSVL.

The sample holds a few counts of this clone. The rearrangement links TRBV28 to TRBJ1-1, with D perhaps TRBD1 (5 bases). From germline, CDR1 is MDHEN and CDR2 SYDVKM. Trimming took off 8 bases at V and 5 bases at J, with 12 bases between the two ends. This CDR3 region has 12 residues. The CDR3 DNA is TGTGCCAGCGATGGGGGAGGGACTGAAGCTTTCTTT. Its protein product is CASDGGGTEAFF. The entire variable domain, with the rest obtained from reference TRBV28 and TRBJ1-1, is as follows: DVKVTQSSRYLVKRTGEKVFLECVQDMDHENMFWYRQDPGLGLRLIYFSYDVKMKEKGDIPEGYSVSREKKERFSLILESASTNQTSMYLCASDGGGTEAFFGQGTRLTVV.

This clone appeared once. The gene calls are TRBV7-9 and TRBJ2-3; D is possibly TRBD1 (5 bases). The CDR3 contains 14 residues. Germline V CDR1 and CDR2: SEHNR, FQNEAQ (reference sequence). With 0 bases removed from V and 2 bases from J, the gap between germline ends came to 6 bases. The CDR3 loop reads CASSLAGDTDTQYF. In nucleotides, the CDR3 is TGTGCCAGCAGCTTAGCAGGGGACACAGATACGCAGTATTTT.

This clone was observed a handful of times. This chain joins TRBV5-6 and TRBJ2-7, with D possibly being TRBD1 (5 bases). CDR3 length: 14 amino acids. Trimming took 0 bases from V and 2 from J, leaving 9 bases between them. The V gene's germline CDR1 is SGHDT and CDR2 YYEEEE. In DNA, the CDR3 is TGTGCCAGCAGCTTGGACGACAGCGCCTACGAGCAGTACTTC. Encoded protein: CASSLDDSAYEQYF.

The chain uses TRBV18 and TRBJ1-4, with 10 positions matching TRBD1. The CDR3 totals 16 residues. From germline, CDR1 is KGHSH and CDR2 LQKENI. Losses at the gene ends were 3 bases for V and 6 bases for J; bases not matched to a gene: 7. The CDR3 sequence is CASSPRQGAQDEKLFF. DNA of the CDR3: TGTGCCAGCTCACCCCGACAGGGGGCTCAGGATGAAAAACTGTTTTTT.

The chain uses TRBV4-1 and TRBJ2-2; 8 nucleotides agree with TRBD1. This CDR3 region has 14 residues. Germline loops: CDR1 MGHRA, CDR2 YSYEKL. J lost 6 bases, V lost 4 bases, and 4 bases had no gene match. The CDR3 bases are TGCGCCAGCAGCCTACAGGGGGAGGCCGGGGAGCTGTTTTTT. Protein sequence: CASSLQGEAGELFF.

V is TRBV4-2 and J is TRBJ2-2, with a possible D match to TRBD2 (5 bases). V was clipped by 0 bases and J by 3 bases, with 11 bases between them. The germline V gene encodes CDR1 LGHNA and CDR2 YNFKEQ. The length of the CDR3 is 16 residues. Here the CDR3 DNA reads TGTGCCAGCAGCCAAGAAGTCTCGGGATACACCGGGGAGCTGTTTTTT. This codes for CASSQEVSGYTGELFF.

V gene TRBV11-3 combines with J gene TRBJ2-3; 8 bases line up with TRBD1. This CDR3 comprises 16 residues. The trim removed 3 bases at V and 3 bases at J, leaving 8 bases unmatched. Germline CDR1 and CDR2: SGHNT and YENEEA. This chain's CDR3 is CASSLETGGETDTQYF. The DNA for the CDR3 is TGTGCCAGCAGCTTGGAAACAGGGGGTGAAACAGATACGCAGTATTTT.

The gene calls are TRBV19 and TRBJ1-1, with D tentatively TRBD1 (5 bases). Trimming left V 1 base short and J 6 bases short, with 18 bases between. Per germline, CDR1 LNHDA and CDR2 SQIVND (reference sequence). The CDR3 is 16 residues long. CDR3 in DNA: TGTGCCAGTAGTATAGTCTTCGACCGGGGGATCCCTGAAGCTTTCTTT. This gives the protein CASSIVFDRGIPEAFF.

V gene TRBV7-6 combines with J gene TRBJ1-1, with D tentatively TRBD1 (6 bases). The V and J ends lost 5 bases and 5 bases respectively, with 21 bases between them. CDR1 and CDR2 from the germline V gene are SGHVS and FNYEAQ. The length of the CDR3 is 16 residues. As DNA, the CDR3 is TGTGCCAGCAGCCTGCGACAGGCCGCGGTGGGGACTGAAGCTTTCTTT. Translation: CASSLRQAAVGTEAFF.

J is TRBJ1-4 and V is TRBV19, with D perhaps matching TRBD1 (6 bases). The CDR3 has 15 amino acids. V was shortened by 0 bases and J by 10 bases, with 15 bases between the two germline ends. Germline CDR1 LNHDA, CDR2 SQIVND (reference sequence). The CDR3 region is CASSIDVDRRGKLFF. CDR3 bases: TGTGCCAGTAGTATAGATGTGGACAGACGGGGAAAACTGTTTTTT.

The count of this clone is one. V gene TRBV14 combines with J gene TRBJ1-6; D is uncertain. The V end was cut by 1 base, the J end by 4 bases, with 11 bases between. This CDR3 contains 16 residues. The germline V gene has CDR1 SGHDN and CDR2 FVKESK. The CDR3 coding sequence is TGTGCCAGCAGCCAAGGGTGGACTCAGTATAATTCACCCCTCCACTTT. This translates into CASSQGWTQYNSPLHF.

This clone has only one observation. V is TRBV7-6 and J is TRBJ2-3, with 14 bases that match TRBD2. CDR1 is SGHVS, CDR2 FNYEAQ, per germline. Trimming cost V 0 bases and J 9 bases; bases outside gene matches: 2. The CDR3 sequence is 15 residues long. For the CDR3, the DNA is TGTGCCAGCAGCTTAGCGCGACTAGCGGGGGGGACGCAGTATTTT. Amino acids: CASSLARLAGGTQYF.

The V gene is TRBV2, the J gene TRBJ2-3; maybe TRBD2 (6 bases). Germline V CDR1 and CDR2: SNHLY, FYNNEI. The CDR3 contains 15 residues. V was trimmed by 5 bases and J by 0 bases, leaving 12 bases between them. DNA for the CDR3: TGTGCCAGCAGTCAGCTAGCGACTAGCACAGATACGCAGTATTTT. Translation: CASSQLATSTDTQYF. The full variable domain, with the rest looked up from reference TRBV2 and TRBJ2-3, is EPEVTQTPSHQVTQMGQEVILRCVPISNHLYFYWYRQILGQKVEFLVSFYNNEISEKSEIFDDQFSVERPDGSNFTLKIRSTKLEDSAMYFCASSQLATSTDTQYFGPGTRLTVL.

The chain recombines TRBV7-9 with TRBJ1-1, with TRBD1 matching 9 bases. V was pared by 3 bases and J by 5 bases, with 1 base of the junction left unmatched. Germline V gene sequence: CDR1 SEHNR, CDR2 FQNEAQ (reference sequence). The CDR3 is 13 residues long. For the CDR3, the DNA is TGTGCCAGCAGCTTCGGGACAGGGACTGAAGCTTTCTTT. Amino acids: CASSFGTGTEAFF.

The V gene is TRBV25-1, the J gene TRBJ2-6; TRBD2 is a possible D gene (6 bases). V was clipped by 4 bases and J by 1 base, with 8 bases between them. Germline CDR1 reads MGHDK; CDR2 reads SYGVNS. The CDR3 extends over 15 amino acids. CDR3 sequence: CASSGGVSGANVLTF. In DNA form, the CDR3 reads TGTGCCAGCAGTGGGGGGGTGTCTGGGGCCAACGTCCTGACTTTC. Full variable domain (remainder filled in from reference TRBV25-1 and TRBJ2-6): EADIYQTPRYLVIGTGKKITLECSQTMGHDKMYWYQQDPGMELHLIHYSYGVNSTEKGDLSSESTVSRIRTEHFPLTLESARPSHTSQYLCASSGGVSGANVLTFGAGSRLTVL.

The chain links TRBV7-6 to TRBJ1-1; D ambiguous. CDR3 length equals 17 residues. The germline V and J ends were trimmed by 0 bases and 3 bases, with 17 bases remaining between them. The germline V gene has CDR1 SGHVS and CDR2 FNYEAQ. The chain's CDR3 is CASSLAFRVGEDTEAFF. The CDR3 region has the DNA TGTGCCAGCAGCTTAGCTTTCCGGGTCGGAGAGGACACTGAAGCTTTCTTT.

This sequence joins TRBV29-1 and TRBJ2-7, with D possibly TRBD2 on 5 matching bases. The germline gives CDR1 SQVTM, CDR2 ANQGSEA. Between the trimmed V and J ends, which lost 4 bases and 7 bases, there was a span of 11 bases. The CDR3 has 11 amino acids. For the CDR3, the DNA is TGCAGCGTTGTTGGCGGGTGGGAGCAGTACTTC. As protein: CSVVGGWEQYF.

This clone has only a few counts. The genes are TRBV19 and TRBJ2-7, with 10 nucleotides matching TRBD2. V trimming: 4 bases; J trimming: 4 bases; junction bases outside the gene matches: 7. This CDR3 region has 15 residues. Germline V lookup: CDR1 LNHDA, CDR2 SQIVND (reference sequence). As DNA, the CDR3 is TGTGCCAGTAGTAATCTGGCTAGCGGGGGTTACGAGCAGTACTTC. Translated: CASSNLASGGYEQYF.

This sequence joins TRBV5-4 and TRBJ1-6; 8 bases align to TRBD1. V gave up 6 bases and J gave up 7 bases; unmatched junction bases: 18. Germline values: CDR1 SGHNT, CDR2 YYREEE (reference sequence). This CDR3 has 18 amino acids. The CDR3 spells CASNLGQAEAGLNSPLHF. DNA of the CDR3: TGTGCCAGCAACCTGGGACAGGCAGAGGCAGGTCTCAATTCACCCCTCCACTTT.